These 18 T cell receptor beta chains came from one sample sequenced in a study of tissue T cells after allogeneic stem cell transplantation (dated 2022 in TCRdb). Library generation was performed with the immunoSEQ multiplex PCR assay. The table comes from immuneACCESS by way of TCRdb, which keeps in-frame sequences with V and J called. Part of the clones is missing from these tables; in studies checked, under half for an unresolved V gene and the rest for unknown reasons. Here the sample has 10,000 or so clones; more than 30% occur a single time. The biggest ten clones account for less than 2% of the sample. According to the study, the label for this sample's time point signals: mouse harvest day 7 after allogeneic transplant. Each mouse graft, delivered by tail vein injection, combined 10^6 splenic CD5+ T cells with 10^7 T-cell-depleted bone marrow cells. Material: skin. The source is a female BALB/c mouse given C57BL/6 T cells with graft-versus-host disease after an allogeneic hematopoietic cell transplant.

Concerning this clone itself: Germline and genes: mouse. The CDR3 bases that were read are TGTGGTGCTAGGGAGACTGGGGTTAGCTCCTATGAACAGTAC. This gives the protein CGARETGVSSYEQY. The complete CDR3 sequence is CGARETGVSSYEQYF. V is TRBV20 and J is TRBJ2-7; TRBD2 aligns across 8 bases. The read terminates 1 residue before the CDR3 end, so the remaining end is supplied by the germline J gene. This CDR3 has 15 residues. CDR1 and CDR2 from the germline V gene are GFQATS and STVNSAI. The V segment lost 0 bases and the J segment 0 bases; nucleotides outside the gene matches: 4.

Note on this clone: The genes are named according to mouse. The read comes to an end 1 residue before the CDR3 does, leaving the germline J gene to fill in the end. The rearrangement uses TRBV16 and TRBJ1-1, with 9 positions matching TRBD1. V shed 3 bases and J 4 bases; nucleotides not matched to a gene: 6. Germline V gives CDR1 SGHSA, CDR2 FRNQAP. This CDR3 region has 15 residues. The CDR3: CASSFGTGYITEVFF. CDR3 DNA (partial): TGTGCAAGCAGCTTCGGGACAGGGTATATCACAGAAGTCTTC. Filled out from reference TRBV16 and TRBJ1-1, the complete variable domain reads NAGVIQTPRHKVTGKGQEATLWCEPISGHSAVFWYRQTIVQGLEFLTYFRNQAPIDDSGMPKERFSAQMPNQSHSTLKIQSTQPQDSAVYLCASSFGTGYITEVFFGKGTRLTVV.

In the case of this clone: Gene names and germline match the mouse. The read halts 1 residue ahead of the CDR3 end, with the missing end drawn from the germline J gene. The chain combines TRBV23 with TRBJ2-2; the D segment call TRBD2 is taken from the table without a DNA check. CDR1 and CDR2 (germline): KGHTA, FQNQQP. The CDR3 extends over 16 amino acids. The sequenced CDR3 bases are TGCTCCAGCAGTCACAGACTGGGGTGGGACACCGGGCAGCTCTAC. Its protein product is CSSSHRLGWDTGQLY. The whole CDR3 protein reads CSSSHRLGWDTGQLYF.

This clone has just a few counts. Germline and genes: mouse. The read finishes 1 residue shy of the CDR3 end, and the germline J gene is used to complete it. The chain carries TRBV4 and TRBJ2-5; 7 bases map to TRBD1. This CDR3 is 13 amino acids long. The J segment lost 6 bases and the V segment lost 3 bases, leaving 3 bases of the junction unmatched. Per germline, CDR1 LGHDT and CDR2 YNNKQL (reference sequence). The covered CDR3 bases are TGTGCCAGCAGCTACAGGGGGAGGGACACCCAGTAC. It yields the protein CASSYRGRDTQY. The entire CDR3 reads CASSYRGRDTQYF.

As for this clone: These gene names are mouse names. The missing CDR3 end, 1 residue past where the read stops, is filled in from the germline J gene. The rearrangement links TRBV31 to TRBJ2-7; 10 nucleotides agree with TRBD2. After removal of 0 bases from V and 4 bases from J, the junction contained 3 bases not matched to a gene. The CDR3 loop spans 14 amino acids. Germline CDR1 GKSSPN, CDR2 SITVG. The CDR3 is CAWSLGTGDYEQYF. CDR3 DNA (partial): TGTGCCTGGAGTCTGGGGACTGGGGATTATGAACAGTAC.

This clone has only a few counts. Gene labels here are mouse ones. The read ends 1 residue before the CDR3 terminus; that terminus is restored from the germline J gene. The V gene is TRBV3, the J gene TRBJ1-5; maybe TRBD1 (5 bases). V lost 5 bases to trimming and J lost 4 bases, with 9 bases between them. CDR3 length: 13 residues. Germline V lookup: CDR1 SNHLY, CDR2 FYNGKV (reference sequence). The part of the CDR3 DNA that was read is TGTGCCAGCAGCCCCGGGACGAACCAGGCTCCGCTT. Translation: CASSPGTNQAPL. The entire CDR3 protein reads CASSPGTNQAPLF.

As concerns this clone: Gene names refer to mouse genes. The same CDR3 arises from other DNA sequences in this sample as well. CDR3 region: CASSLGDRYEQYF. CDR3 bases read: TGTGCCAGCAGCTTGGGGGACAGGTATGAACAGTAC. J is TRBJ2-7 and V is TRBV3; 8 bases agree with TRBD1. The CDR3 is cut off 1 residue early in the read; its end comes from the germline J gene. Trimming removed 3 bases from V and 4 bases from J; junction bases left unmatched: 2. The germline V gene encodes CDR1 SNHLY and CDR2 FYNGKV (reference sequence). The CDR3 totals 13 residues.

Concerning this clone itself: Gene names are mouse gene names. The observed sequence ends 1 residue before the CDR3 terminus, with the missing tail filled in from the germline J gene. The J gene is TRBJ1-2, the V gene TRBV26, with no clear D. Germline V CDR1 and CDR2: KGHPV, FQNQEV (reference sequence). Deletions cut 2 bases from V and 1 base from J, with 5 bases between. The CDR3 is 13 amino acids. CDR3 DNA (partial): TGTGCCAGCAGTCTGCCGGGAAACTCCGACTACACC. Residues: CASSLPGNSDYT. The full CDR3 is CASSLPGNSDYTF.

Details on this clone: The gene names here belong to mouse. The read stops 1 residue short of the end of the CDR3; the missing end is completed from the germline J gene. This chain joins TRBV3 and TRBJ2-1; D remains ambiguous. Germline V gene lookup returns CDR1 SNHLY and CDR2 FYNGKV (reference sequence). The CDR3 has 11 residues. V dropped 5 bases and J dropped 5 bases, with 4 bases sitting between them. CDR3 bases read: TGTGCCAGCAGCGGCGATGCTGAGCAGTTC. It codes for CASSGDAEQF. The whole CDR3 region reads CASSGDAEQFF.

As for this clone: Mouse gene names and germline throughout. The CDR3 is cut off 1 residue early in the read; its end comes from the germline J gene. This chain links TRBV12-1 with TRBJ1-3, with D perhaps TRBD1 (5 bases). Germline CDR1 and CDR2: SGHSN and HYEKVE. The CDR3 contains 14 residues. The V end was cut by 4 bases, the J end by 2 bases, with 11 bases between. CDR3 protein: CASSSGTPGNTLYF. Incomplete CDR3 DNA: TGTGCCAGCTCCTCCGGGACCCCTGGAAATACGCTCTAT.

This clone was seen a few times. Gene names refer to mouse genes. The read stops 1 residue short of the end of the CDR3; the missing end is completed from the germline J gene. The chain recombines TRBV26 with TRBJ2-2; no reliable D call. V was clipped by 2 bases and J by 0 bases, with 4 bases between them. The length of the CDR3 is 14 residues. CDR1 KGHPV and CDR2 FQNQEV come from the germline V gene (reference sequence). CDR3 DNA (partial): TGTGCCAGCAGTCTGCAGTCAAACACCGGGCAGCTCTAC. This sequence encodes CASSLQSNTGQLY. The full CDR3 sequence reads CASSLQSNTGQLYF.

There are a few counts of this clone. Any gene name here is a mouse gene name. The read is 1 residue too short to cover the CDR3 end, so that end is filled in from the germline J gene. Other nucleotide sequences from this sample produce the same CDR3. The chain uses TRBV16 and TRBJ2-7, with D perhaps matching TRBD1 (6 bases). Germline V lookup: CDR1 SGHSA, CDR2 FRNQAP. The CDR3 is 12 residues long. V lost 5 bases, J lost 7 bases, and 12 bases lay in between. The sequenced CDR3 bases are TGTGCAAGCAGCCTACAGGGAGGCGAACAGTAC. The encoded protein is CASSLQGGEQY. The whole CDR3 protein reads CASSLQGGEQYF. The whole variable domain, filled in from reference TRBV16 and TRBJ2-7, reads NAGVIQTPRHKVTGKGQEATLWCEPISGHSAVFWYRQTIVQGLEFLTYFRNQAPIDDSGMPKERFSAQMPNQSHSTLKIQSTQPQDSAVYLCASSLQGGEQYFGPGTRLTVL.

This clone was counted only a few times. The genes are named according to mouse. The CDR3: CASSLKGYNYAEQFF. The part of the CDR3 DNA that was read is TGTGCCAGCAGCTTAAAAGGCTATAACTATGCTGAGCAGTTC. The chain recombines TRBV3 with TRBJ2-1; D not resolved. The read ends 1 residue early relative to the CDR3; the germline J gene fills the gap. The V and J ends lost 2 bases and 0 bases respectively, with 8 bases between them. Germline V gives CDR1 SNHLY, CDR2 FYNGKV (reference sequence). The CDR3 length is 15 residues.

This clone was detected a few times. Genes and germline come from the mouse. The read ends 1 residue early relative to the CDR3; the germline J gene fills the gap. This rearrangement joins TRBV26 to TRBJ2-7, with D perhaps being TRBD1 or TRBD2 (5 bases each). The CDR3 covers 12 residues. CDR1 is KGHPV, CDR2 FQNQEV, per germline (reference sequence). Trimming removed 3 bases from V and 4 bases from J, with 7 bases in between. Partial CDR3 DNA: TGTGCCAGCAGTCTTGGGGCGTATGAACAGTAC. Amino acid sequence: CASSLGAYEQY. The entire CDR3 protein is CASSLGAYEQYF.

This clone was observed a few times. Gene names are the mouse ones. The sequenced fragment ends 1 residue before the CDR3 boundary, so the rest is inferred from the germline J gene. The chain employs TRBV23 and TRBJ1-4; the tabulated D call, TRBD1, remains unverified against the DNA. The CDR3 extends over 15 amino acids. Germline CDR1 and CDR2: KGHTA and FQNQQP. The covered CDR3 bases are TGCTCCAGCAGTAAACAGGGGGCGGCCAACGAAAGATTATTT. Protein sequence: CSSSKQGAANERLF. The CDR3 reads in full as CSSSKQGAANERLFF. Based on the CDR3 plus reference TRBV23 and TRBJ1-4, the full variable domain is DAAVTQKPRYLIKMKGQEAEMKCIPEKGHTAVFWYQQKQSKELKFLIYFQNQQPLDQIDMVKERFSAVCPSSSLCSLGIRTCEAEDSALYLCSSSKQGAANERLFFGHGTKLSVL.

Notes on this clone: Gene names are the mouse ones. Read sequence stops 1 residue before the CDR3 end, and the germline J gene provides the missing end. This sequence joins TRBV16 and TRBJ2-7; TRBD2 agrees at 9 bases. The germline V gene has CDR1 SGHSA and CDR2 FRNQAP. CDR3 length: 15 amino acids. V lost 0 bases and J lost 7; bases outside the gene matches: 7. The CDR3 sequence: CASSLDWGGAGEQYF. The CDR3 DNA, read in part, is TGTGCAAGCAGCTTAGATTGGGGGGGCGCGGGGGAACAGTAC. The whole variable domain, remainder taken from reference TRBV16 and TRBJ2-7, is NAGVIQTPRHKVTGKGQEATLWCEPISGHSAVFWYRQTIVQGLEFLTYFRNQAPIDDSGMPKERFSAQMPNQSHSTLKIQSTQPQDSAVYLCASSLDWGGAGEQYFGPGTRLTVL.

On this clone itself: The gene names here belong to mouse. The CDR3 end is not reached by the read, which stops 1 residue before it; the germline J gene fills it in. The rearrangement links TRBV26 to TRBJ2-4; 13 bases match TRBD2. The CDR3 covers 14 residues. V shed 4 bases, J shed 8 bases, and the junction held 3 bases outside the gene matches. Germline assignment: CDR1 KGHPV and CDR2 FQNQEV (reference sequence). The CDR3 sequence: CASSPGLGGSTLYF. The sequenced part of the CDR3 DNA is TGTGCCAGCAGTCCGGGACTGGGGGGGTCCACCTTGTAC.

Comment on this clone: These gene names are mouse names. Read coverage stops 1 residue before the CDR3 terminus; the germline J gene supplies the remainder. V is TRBV23 and J is TRBJ2-4; TRBD2, the table's D call, lacks a check against the DNA. Germline lookup yields CDR1 KGHTA and CDR2 FQNQQP. The CDR3 sequence is 14 residues long. The sequenced CDR3 bases are TGCTCCAGCAGTCAAGGGACTAGTCAAAACACCTTGTAC. This gives the protein CSSSQGTSQNTLY. The complete CDR3 protein is CSSSQGTSQNTLYF.